This T cell receptor (beta chain) was identified during a study of naive CD8 T cells in extremely preterm neonates. Study findings and constraints: Term neonates 0.35% to 0.5%, young children about 0.029%, adults 0.01%; preterm neonates shared approximately 2.5%. Compared with older groups, preterm CDR3s were shorter, with fewer N additions and less trimming. Compared with all age groups, preterm neonates showed less repertoire richness.

This table comes from immunoSEQ multiplex PCR, and its TCRdb copy is limited to in-frame clones, with some not included. There are about 5,900 clones in the sample; around 98% occur only once, and 0.95% to 1.5% lies in the top ten. As for this clone: No antigen is known for it.

Germline-derived CDR1 and CDR2 are SGHDN and FVKESK. The CDR3 length is 17 residues. Germline trimming cut 0 bases from V and 5 bases from J; bases unmatched to any gene: 10. Live Annexin V-negative naive CD3+CD8+CD45RA+CCR7+ T cells were sorted. The sequencing input was naive CD8+ T cells from blood. The TCR comes from a human donor in good health. The chain has TRBV14 and TRBJ2-5; 9 bases align to TRBD2. The CDR3 sequence is CASSQDSLAGYGETQYF. CDR3 nucleotides: TGTGCCAGCAGCCAAGATAGCCTAGCGGGATACGGGGAGACCCAGTACTTC.